Listed here is a single T cell receptor beta chain. As yet, its antigen is unknown. This sample was taken from a study of radiotherapy plus CTLA-4 blockade in lung cancer. Study-level results: The best predictor of response was reported to be early blood T cell clone dynamics, with interferon-beta.

The CDR3 length is 12 residues. Trimming took off 7 bases at V and 6 bases at J, with 9 bases between the two ends. The germline CDR1 and CDR2 sequences are LNHDA and SQIVND (reference sequence). Here immunoSEQ multiplex PCR was the method, and the copy in TCRdb shows in-frame clones only, minus some. The table shows about 43,000 clones, with less than 75% occurring only once. This chain uses TRBV19 with TRBJ2-2; D not resolved. The starting material was peripheral blood, obtained from a patient treated with radiotherapy plus ipilimumab. The TCR was taken from a human donor with non-small cell lung cancer who had a partial response to radiotherapy plus ipilimumab. The CDR3 spells CASKTGPGELFF. In DNA, the CDR3 is TGTGCCAGTAAGACGGGTCCCGGGGAGCTGTTTTTT. The variable domain in full, completed from reference TRBV19 and TRBJ2-2, reads DGGITQSPKYLFRKEGQNVTLSCEQNLNHDAMYWYRQDPGQGLRLIYYSQIVNDFQKGDIAEGYSVSREKKESFPLTVTSAQKNPTAFYLCASKTGPGELFFGEGSRLTVL.